Only one count was recorded for the clone carrying this TCR beta chain. Its antigen is unknown. The CDR3 loop spans 17 amino acids. Germline values: CDR1 LGHNA, CDR2 YSLEER. Trimming left V 2 bases short and J 0 bases short, with 14 bases between. Sequenced by immunoSEQ multiplex PCR; TCRdb stores in-frame clones only, minus some. The table has just under 30,000 clones, 55% to 75% seen once. This entry is derived from a study of CD4 T cells in relation to SARS-CoV-2 and coronaviruses. Before the COVID-19 pandemic, during about 2010-2018, CD4+ T cells were taken from unexposed donors. The cells were cultured for around ten days before CD4+ T cells were isolated. Unexposed-donor CD4+ T cells were probed with SARS-CoV-2 S/N and four cold-coronavirus spikes, cells permitting.

The TCR comes from a human donor in good health. The chain has TRBV4-3 and TRBJ2-1, with D unresolved. The sequenced material came from CD4+ T cells from PBMCs, cultured in vitro. The CDR3 nucleotides read TGCGCCAGCAGCCAATTTATAGGGCGTAGCTCCTACAATGAGCAGTTCTTC. Amino acids: CASSQFIGRSSYNEQFF.